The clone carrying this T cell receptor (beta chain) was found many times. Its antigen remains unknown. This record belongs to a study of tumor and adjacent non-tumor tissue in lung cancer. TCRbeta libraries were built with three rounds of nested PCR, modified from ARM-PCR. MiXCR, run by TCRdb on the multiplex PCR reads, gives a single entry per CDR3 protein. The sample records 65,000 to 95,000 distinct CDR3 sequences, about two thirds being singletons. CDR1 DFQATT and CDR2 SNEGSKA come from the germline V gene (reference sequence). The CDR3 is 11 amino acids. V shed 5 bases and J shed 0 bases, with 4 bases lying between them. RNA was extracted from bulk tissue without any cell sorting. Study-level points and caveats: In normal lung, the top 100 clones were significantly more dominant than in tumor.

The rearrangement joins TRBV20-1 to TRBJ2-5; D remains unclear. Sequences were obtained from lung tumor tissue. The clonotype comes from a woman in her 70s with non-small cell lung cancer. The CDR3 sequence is CSAEYQETQYF. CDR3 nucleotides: TGCAGTGCTGAGTACCAAGAGACCCAGTACTTC.